This T cell receptor (beta chain) was captured by sequencing in a study of T-cell reconstitution after alpha-beta-depleted transplantation in children. Preparation of the TCRbeta library involved a method that used unique molecular identifiers. Via MiXCR, TCRdb re-called the PCR reads, giving one row per CDR3 protein. The sample includes a few hundred thousand distinct CDR3 sequences, about 24% seen only once; the top ten take around 4.8%. The study's findings and limits: The authors attributed T-cell counts and diversity one year after transplant mostly to newly produced T cells. At around two months after transplant, the alpha-beta T cells were reportedly derived from several hundred expanded clones that came from non-depleted graft cells. Surviving recipient T cells and intrathymic progenitors accounted for some patients' high TCRbeta diversity at day 60.

Comments on this clonotype: Its cognate antigen is unknown.

Material: PBMCs, mostly from graft donor cells, obtained 360 days after TCRalphabeta/CD19-depleted stem cell transplant. The source is a female patient aged 2-9 years who had a stem cell transplant for congenital amegakaryocytic thrombocytopenia, so the T cells may come from the graft donor.

The CDR3 is CASSFRNYEQYF. DNA for the CDR3: TGTGCCAGCAGTTTCCGCAACTACGAGCAGTACTTC. J is TRBJ2-7 and V is TRBV6-2 or TRBV6-3; D call uncertain. Germline V lookup: CDR1 MNHEY, CDR2 SVGEGT. CDR3 length: 12 residues. V lost 4 bases, J lost 3 bases, and 7 bases lay in between.